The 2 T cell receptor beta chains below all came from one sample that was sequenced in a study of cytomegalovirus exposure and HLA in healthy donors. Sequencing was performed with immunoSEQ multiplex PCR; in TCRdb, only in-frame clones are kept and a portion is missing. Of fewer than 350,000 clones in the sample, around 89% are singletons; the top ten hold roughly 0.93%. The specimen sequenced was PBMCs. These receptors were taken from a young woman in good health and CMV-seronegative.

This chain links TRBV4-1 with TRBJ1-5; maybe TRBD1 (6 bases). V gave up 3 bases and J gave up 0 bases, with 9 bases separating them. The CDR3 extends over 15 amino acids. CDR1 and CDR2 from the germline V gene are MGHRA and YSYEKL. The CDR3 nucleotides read TGCGCCAGCAGCCACAACAGGGTTAGCAATCAGCCCCAGCATTTT. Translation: CASSHNRVSNQPQHF.

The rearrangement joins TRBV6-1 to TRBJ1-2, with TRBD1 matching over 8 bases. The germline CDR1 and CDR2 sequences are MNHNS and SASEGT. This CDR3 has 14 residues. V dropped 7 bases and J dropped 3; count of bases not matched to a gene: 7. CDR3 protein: CASTGQGADYGYTF. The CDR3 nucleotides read TGTGCCAGCACTGGCCAGGGGGCGGACTATGGCTACACCTTC.